Listed here are 2 T cell receptor beta chains from one sample, sequenced in a study of beta chain features in type 1 diabetes. Every isolated RNA sample was fully reverse transcribed, so sequencing captured expressed TCRB transcripts. Sequenced by immunoSEQ multiplex PCR; TCRdb stores in-frame clones only, minus some. Of over 650,000 clones in the sample, over 13% are singletons; the top ten hold 0.04%. Overall study findings and caveats: Significant though moderate, a shortening of TCRB CDR3s appeared in all four CD4+ subsets of Type 1 diabetes patients.

These receptors have no known antigen. The material sequenced was naive CD4+ T cells from blood. These TCRs come from a young man with type 1 diabetes.

The sample holds a few counts of this clone. The chain carries TRBV7-8 and TRBJ2-2; 9 nucleotides agree with TRBD1. The V gene end was trimmed by 4 bases and the J gene end by 7 bases; junction bases not matched to a gene: 7. CDR3 length: 15 amino acids. CDR1 and CDR2 (germline): SGHVS, FQNEAQ. The CDR3 nucleotides are TGTGCCAGCAGCTCCTCCGGGACAGGGTACGGGGAGCTGTTTTTT. Residues: CASSSSGTGYGELFF.

V and J are TRBV30 and TRBJ2-7; D might be TRBD2 (5 bases). The CDR3 contains 13 residues. The V end lost 0 bases, the J end lost 6 bases, and 12 bases lay between the germline ends. Germline V lookup: CDR1 GTSNPN, CDR2 SVGIG (reference sequence). This CDR3 is CAWSVNREVEQYF. CDR3 nucleotides: TGTGCCTGGAGTGTAAATCGGGAAGTCGAGCAGTACTTC.